This entry features one T cell receptor beta chain sequence. This record belongs to a study of blood T cell repertoires in COVID-19. Looking at the study overall: The United States, Italy and Spain provided the acute and convalescent COVID-19 samples. Sources were T cells, B-cell-depleted T cells, or PBMCs; the material itself was cDNA or gDNA.

Original analysis: From reference gene primer amplification, estimates of nucleated cell counts were derived. The method was immunoSEQ multiplex PCR; TCRdb's version includes in-frame clones alone and lacks a portion of them. The V and J calls and clone size come from that table; D and trimming were worked out from the DNA. The sample carries 200,000 to 300,000 clones, about 90% recorded once. The CDR3 is 13 residues long. The germline V gene has CDR1 SGHTA and CDR2 FQGTGA. Trimming stripped 4 bases from V and 7 bases from J, with 11 bases between. Sequenced: peripheral blood. This TCR was sampled from a woman aged 45-60 years with acute or convalescent COVID-19. J is TRBJ2-1 and V is TRBV7-3; D gene ambiguous. CDR3 bases: TGTGCCAGCAGCTCCTTTGACGGGAATGAGCAGTTCTTC. Residues: CASSSFDGNEQFF.